This T cell receptor beta chain was identified during a study of blood T cell repertoires in COVID-19. Study in general: Recovery meant two consecutive negative NP/OP PCR tests, professional clearance, or resolved symptoms. Sample material is recorded as cDNA or gDNA derived from T cells, B-cell-depleted T cells, or PBMCs.

Source study methods: Amplification of reference gene primers was used by the study to estimate nucleated cell counts. The method was immunoSEQ multiplex PCR; TCRdb's version includes in-frame clones alone and lacks a portion of them. The DNA gave D and trimming, while V, J and clone size come from that table. The table lists approximately 200,000 clones, over 75% of them singletons. Cohorts were assigned according to the clinical history that participants reported. This clone appeared once. Trimming cost V 5 bases and J 2 bases; bases outside gene matches: 8. The CDR3 covers 15 residues. The V gene's germline CDR1 is SGHAT and CDR2 FQDESV (reference sequence).

Sequenced: PBMCs or T cells enriched from blood (not recorded which). The sequence derives from a man aged 25 to 40 in a cohort exposed to, infected with or recovered from COVID-19 (not recorded which). The chain joins TRBV11-1 to TRBJ2-5; 7 positions match TRBD1. CDR3 sequence reads: CASSPGTDIQETQYF. The CDR3 DNA reads as TGTGCCAGCAGCCCCGGGACAGACATTCAAGAGACCCAGTACTTC.